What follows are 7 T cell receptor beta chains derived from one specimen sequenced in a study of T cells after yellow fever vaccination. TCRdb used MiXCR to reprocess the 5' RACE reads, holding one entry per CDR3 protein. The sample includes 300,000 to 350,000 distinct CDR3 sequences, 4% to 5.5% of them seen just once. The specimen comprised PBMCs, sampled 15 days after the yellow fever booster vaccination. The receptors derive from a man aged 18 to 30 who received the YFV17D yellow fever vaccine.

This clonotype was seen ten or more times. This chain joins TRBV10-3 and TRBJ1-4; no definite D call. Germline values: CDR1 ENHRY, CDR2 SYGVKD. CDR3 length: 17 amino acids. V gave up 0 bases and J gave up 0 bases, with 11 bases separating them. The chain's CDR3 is CAISESVSQATNEKLFF. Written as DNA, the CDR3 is TGTGCCATCAGTGAGTCCGTCAGCCAAGCAACTAATGAAAAACTGTTTTTT.

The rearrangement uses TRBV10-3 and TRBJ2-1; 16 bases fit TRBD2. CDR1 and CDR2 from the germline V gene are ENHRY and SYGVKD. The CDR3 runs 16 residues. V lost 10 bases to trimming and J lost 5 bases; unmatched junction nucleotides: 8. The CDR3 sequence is CATGLAGGKSNNEQFF. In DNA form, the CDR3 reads TGTGCCACGGGACTAGCGGGGGGGAAATCTAACAATGAGCAGTTCTTC.

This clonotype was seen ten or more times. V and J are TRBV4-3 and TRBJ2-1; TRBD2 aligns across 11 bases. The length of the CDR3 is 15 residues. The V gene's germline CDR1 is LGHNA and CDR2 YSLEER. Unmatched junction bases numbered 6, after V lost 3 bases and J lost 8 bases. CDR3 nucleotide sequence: TGCGCCAGCAGCCAGCTAGCGGGGGGAGGGTATGAGCAGTTCTTC. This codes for CASSQLAGGGYEQFF.

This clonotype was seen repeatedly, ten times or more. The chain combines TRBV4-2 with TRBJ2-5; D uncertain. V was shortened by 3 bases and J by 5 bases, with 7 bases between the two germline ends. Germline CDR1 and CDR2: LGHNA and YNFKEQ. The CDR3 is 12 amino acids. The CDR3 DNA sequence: TGTGCCAGCAGCCACCCGCGCGAGACCCAGTACTTC. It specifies CASSHPRETQYF.

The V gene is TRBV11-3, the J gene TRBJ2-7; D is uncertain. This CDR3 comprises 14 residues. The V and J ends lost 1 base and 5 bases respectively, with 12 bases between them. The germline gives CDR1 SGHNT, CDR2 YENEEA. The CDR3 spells CASSLVASSDEQYF. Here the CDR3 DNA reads TGTGCCAGCAGCTTAGTAGCTAGTTCGGACGAGCAGTACTTC.

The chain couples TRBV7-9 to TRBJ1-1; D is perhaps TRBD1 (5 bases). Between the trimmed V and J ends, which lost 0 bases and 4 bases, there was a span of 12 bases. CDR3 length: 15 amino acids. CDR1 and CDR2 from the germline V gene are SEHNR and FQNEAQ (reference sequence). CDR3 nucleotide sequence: TGTGCCAGCAGCTTAGCGGCGGGGGGGACCACTGAAGCTTTCTTT. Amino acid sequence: CASSLAAGGTTEAFF.

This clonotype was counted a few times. The chain's CDR3 is CASSKRTGSTGELFF. In nucleotides, the CDR3 is TGTGCCAGCAGCAAGCGGACAGGGTCGACCGGGGAGCTGTTTTTT. The chain joins TRBV11-3 to TRBJ2-2; the match to TRBD1 covers 8 bases. Germline-derived CDR1 and CDR2 are SGHNT and YENEEA. V shed 5 bases, J shed 5 bases, and the junction held 7 bases outside the gene matches. The CDR3 is 15 residues long.